The 3 T cell receptor beta chains reported below all come from one sample, sequenced in a study of vaccination and CD4 T cells after COVID-19. These receptors lack a known antigen. Researchers used the Oncomine TCR Beta short-read assay to sequence DNA from cultured CD4+ T cells. TCRdb re-analysed the PCR reads in MiXCR, keeping a single row per CDR3 protein. The profile shows 10,000 or so distinct CDR3 sequences, 32% of them singletons. Treatment of the sample: roughly 10-day PBMC culture with coronavirus spike peptide pools or control peptides (ViraFEST assay). Source: CD4+ T cells from blood, cultured in vitro, taken after SARS-CoV-2 vaccination. These receptors originate from a human donor who had recovered from COVID-19.

The rearrangement links TRBV6-4 to TRBJ1-1; unclear D gene. Germline CDR1 is MRHNA and CDR2 is SNTAGT. The CDR3 extends over 15 amino acids. The V and J ends lost 5 bases and 11 bases respectively, with 24 bases between them. CDR3 sequence (DNA): TGTGCCAGCAGTCCCCAAACCGCCTTGGGGAAAGGGGCTTTCTTT. As protein: CASSPQTALGKGAFF.

V is TRBV29-1 and J is TRBJ1-1, with unresolved D. Germline V gene sequence: CDR1 SQVTM, CDR2 ANQGSEA. The CDR3 totals 12 residues. V gave up 3 bases and J gave up 4 bases, with 9 bases separating them. CDR3 sequence (DNA): TGCAGCGTTGAGGTACCAGCCACTGAAGCTTTCTTT. Translation gives CSVEVPATEAFF. Variable domain in full (rest from reference TRBV29-1 and TRBJ1-1): SAVISQKPSRDICQRGTSLTIQCQVDSQVTMMFWYRQQPGQSLTLIATANQGSEATYESGFVIDKFPISRPNLTFSTLTVSNMSPEDSSIYLCSVEVPATEAFFGQGTRLTVV.

The V call is TRBV7-9, the J call TRBJ1-2, with 11 bases aligning to TRBD1. Per germline, CDR1 SEHNR and CDR2 FQNEAQ (reference sequence). The CDR3 is 15 residues long. The junction had 8 bases not matched to a gene; V was cut back by 3 bases and J by 8 bases. Here the CDR3 DNA reads TGTGCCAGCAGCTTGGCCGGACAGGGGGCTGAAGGCTACACCTTC. Translated, it gives CASSLAGQGAEGYTF.